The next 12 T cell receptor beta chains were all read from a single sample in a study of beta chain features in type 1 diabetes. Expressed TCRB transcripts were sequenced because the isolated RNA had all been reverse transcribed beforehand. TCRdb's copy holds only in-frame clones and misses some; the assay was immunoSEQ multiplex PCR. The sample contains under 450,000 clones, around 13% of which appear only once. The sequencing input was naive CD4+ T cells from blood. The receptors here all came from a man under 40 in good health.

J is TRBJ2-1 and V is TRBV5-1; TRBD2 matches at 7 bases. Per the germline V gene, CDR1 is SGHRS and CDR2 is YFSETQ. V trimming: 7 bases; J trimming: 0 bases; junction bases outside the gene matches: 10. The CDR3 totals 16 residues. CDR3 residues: CASRRTGLHSYNEQFF. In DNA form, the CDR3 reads TGCGCCAGCCGCAGGACGGGACTACACTCCTACAATGAGCAGTTCTTC.

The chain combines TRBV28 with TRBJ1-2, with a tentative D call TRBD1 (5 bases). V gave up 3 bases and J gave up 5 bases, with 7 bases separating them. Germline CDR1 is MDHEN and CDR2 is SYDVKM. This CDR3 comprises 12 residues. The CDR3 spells CASSLGRYGYTF. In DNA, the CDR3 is TGTGCCAGCAGTTTGGGGCGGTATGGCTACACCTTC.

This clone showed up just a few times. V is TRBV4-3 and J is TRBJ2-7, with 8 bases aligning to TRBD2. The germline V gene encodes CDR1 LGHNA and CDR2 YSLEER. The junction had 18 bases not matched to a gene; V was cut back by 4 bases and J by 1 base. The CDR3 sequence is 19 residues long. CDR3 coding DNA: TGCGCCAGCAGCCGCGAAGGAGCTATAGCGGGGACCGCTTCCTACGAGCAGTACTTC. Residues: CASSREGAIAGTASYEQYF.

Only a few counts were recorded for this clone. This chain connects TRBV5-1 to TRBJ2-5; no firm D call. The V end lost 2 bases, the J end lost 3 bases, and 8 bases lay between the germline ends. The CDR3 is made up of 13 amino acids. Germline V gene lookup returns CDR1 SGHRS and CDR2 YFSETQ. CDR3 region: CASSFGRKETQYF. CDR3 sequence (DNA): TGCGCCAGCAGCTTTGGGCGGAAAGAGACCCAGTACTTC.

The CDR3 loop is CASSSLAGGQTQYF. The CDR3 nucleotides read TGTGCCAGCAGCTCACTAGCGGGGGGGCAGACCCAGTACTTC. The chain recombines TRBV7-2 with TRBJ2-5; 13 bases fit TRBD2. From germline, CDR1 is SGHTA and CDR2 FQGNSA. V lost 4 bases and J lost 6; bases outside the gene matches: 2. CDR3 size: 14 residues. Supplemented by reference TRBV7-2 and TRBJ2-5, the full variable domain reads GAGVSQSPSNKVTEKGKDVELRCDPISGHTALYWYRQSLGQGLEFLIYFQGNSAPDKSGLPSDRFSAERTGGSVSTLTIQRTQQEDSAVYLCASSSLAGGQTQYFGPGTRLLVL.

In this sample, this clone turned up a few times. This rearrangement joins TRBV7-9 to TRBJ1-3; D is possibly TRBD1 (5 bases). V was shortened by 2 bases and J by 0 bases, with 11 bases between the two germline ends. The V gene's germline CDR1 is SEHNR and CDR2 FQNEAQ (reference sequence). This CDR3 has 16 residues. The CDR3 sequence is CASSLQRGVSGNTIYF. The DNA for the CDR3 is TGTGCCAGCAGCTTACAGCGGGGGGTCTCTGGAAACACCATATATTTT.

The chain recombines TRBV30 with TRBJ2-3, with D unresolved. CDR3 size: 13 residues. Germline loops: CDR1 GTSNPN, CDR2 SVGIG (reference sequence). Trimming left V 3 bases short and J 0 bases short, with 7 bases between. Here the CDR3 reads CAWRWSSTDTQYF. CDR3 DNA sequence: TGTGCCTGGAGATGGAGCAGCACAGATACGCAGTATTTT. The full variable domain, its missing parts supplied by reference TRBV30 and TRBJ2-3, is SQTIHQWPATLVQPVGSPLSLECTVEGTSNPNLYWYRQAAGRGLQLLFYSVGIGQISSEVPQNLSASRPQDRQFILSSKKLLLSDSGFYLCAWRWSSTDTQYFGPGTRLTVL.

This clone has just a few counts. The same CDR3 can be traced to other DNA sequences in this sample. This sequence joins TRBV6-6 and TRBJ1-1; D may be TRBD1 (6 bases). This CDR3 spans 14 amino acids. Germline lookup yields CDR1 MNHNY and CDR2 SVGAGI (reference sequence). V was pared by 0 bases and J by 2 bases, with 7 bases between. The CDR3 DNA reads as TGTGCCAGCAGTTACTCGACAGGAAACACTGAAGCTTTCTTT. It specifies CASSYSTGNTEAFF.

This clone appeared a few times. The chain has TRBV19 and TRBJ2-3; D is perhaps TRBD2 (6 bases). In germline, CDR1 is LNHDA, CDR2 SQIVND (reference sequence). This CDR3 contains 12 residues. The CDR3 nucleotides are TGTGCTTCCGGGACTGCCCCCGATACGCAGTATTTT. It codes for CASGTAPDTQYF.

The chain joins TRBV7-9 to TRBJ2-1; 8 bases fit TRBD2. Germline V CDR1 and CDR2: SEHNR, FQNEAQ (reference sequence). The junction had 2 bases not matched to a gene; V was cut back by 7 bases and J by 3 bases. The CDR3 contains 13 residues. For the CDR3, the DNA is TGTGCCAGCAACAGCGGGAGCTACAATGAGCAGTTCTTC. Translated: CASNSGSYNEQFF. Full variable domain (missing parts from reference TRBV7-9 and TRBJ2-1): DTGVSQNPRHKITKRGQNVTFRCDPISEHNRLYWYRQTLGQGPEFLTYFQNEAQLEKSRLLSDRFSAERPKGSFSTLEIQRTEQGDSAMYLCASNSGSYNEQFFGPGTRLTVL.

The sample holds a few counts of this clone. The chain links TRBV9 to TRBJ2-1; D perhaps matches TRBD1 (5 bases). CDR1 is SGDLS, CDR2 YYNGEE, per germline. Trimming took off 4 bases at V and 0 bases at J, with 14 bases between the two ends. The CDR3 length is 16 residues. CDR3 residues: CASSPRTPISYNEQFF. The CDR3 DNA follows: TGTGCCAGCAGCCCGAGGACACCAATCTCCTACAATGAGCAGTTCTTC. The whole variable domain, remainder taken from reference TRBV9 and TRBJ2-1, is DSGVTQTPKHLITATGQRVTLRCSPRSGDLSVYWYQQSLDQGLQFLIQYYNGEERAKGNILERFSAQQFPDLHSELNLSSLELGDSALYFCASSPRTPISYNEQFFGPGTRLTVL.

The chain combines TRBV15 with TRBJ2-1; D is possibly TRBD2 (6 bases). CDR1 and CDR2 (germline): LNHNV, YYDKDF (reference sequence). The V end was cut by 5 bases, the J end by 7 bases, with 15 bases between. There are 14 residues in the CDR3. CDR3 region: CATSRPGLPNEQFF. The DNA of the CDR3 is TGTGCCACCAGCCGGCCGGGACTCCCAAATGAGCAGTTCTTC.